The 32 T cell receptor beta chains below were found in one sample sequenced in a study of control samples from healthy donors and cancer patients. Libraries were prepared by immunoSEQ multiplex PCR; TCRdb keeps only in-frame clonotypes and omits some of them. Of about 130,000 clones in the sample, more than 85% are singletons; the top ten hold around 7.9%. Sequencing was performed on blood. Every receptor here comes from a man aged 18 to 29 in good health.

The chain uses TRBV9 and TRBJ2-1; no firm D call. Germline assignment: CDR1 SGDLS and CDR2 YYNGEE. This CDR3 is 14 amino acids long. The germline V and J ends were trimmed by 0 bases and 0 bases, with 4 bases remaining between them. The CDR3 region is CASSVATSYNEQFF. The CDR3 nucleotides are TGTGCCAGCAGCGTAGCCACCTCCTACAATGAGCAGTTCTTC.

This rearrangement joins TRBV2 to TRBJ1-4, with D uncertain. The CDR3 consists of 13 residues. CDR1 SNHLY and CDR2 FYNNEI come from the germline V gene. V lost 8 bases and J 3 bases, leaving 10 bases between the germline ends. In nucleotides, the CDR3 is TGTGCCAGCCATGGGTTTCCTAATGAAAAACTGTTTTTT. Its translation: CASHGFPNEKLFF.

CDR3 nucleotides: TGCAGCTTCATCCCCCTCACAGGGAATAATGGCTACACCTTC. Its protein is CSFIPLTGNNGYTF. The V and J genes are TRBV29-1 and TRBJ1-2; TRBD1 is a possible D gene (6 bases). Trimming cost V 8 bases and J 6 bases, with 22 bases left between them. This CDR3 spans 14 amino acids. CDR1 is SQVTM, CDR2 ANQGSEA, per germline. The whole variable domain, filled in from reference TRBV29-1 and TRBJ1-2, reads SAVISQKPSRDICQRGTSLTIQCQVDSQVTMMFWYRQQPGQSLTLIATANQGSEATYESGFVIDKFPISRPNLTFSTLTVSNMSPEDSSIYLCSFIPLTGNNGYTFGSGTRLTVV.

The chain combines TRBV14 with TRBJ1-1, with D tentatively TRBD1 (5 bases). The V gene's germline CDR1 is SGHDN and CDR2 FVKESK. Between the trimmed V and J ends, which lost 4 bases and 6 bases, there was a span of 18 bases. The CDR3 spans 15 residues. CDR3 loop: CASSRTGGNGAEAFF. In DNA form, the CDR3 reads TGTGCCAGCAGCCGAACTGGGGGGAATGGTGCTGAAGCTTTCTTT. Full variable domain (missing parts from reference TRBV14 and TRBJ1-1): EAGVTQFPSHSVIEKGQTVTLRCDPISGHDNLYWYRRVMGKEIKFLLHFVKESKQDESGMPNNRFLAERTGGTYSTLKVQPAELEDSGVYFCASSRTGGNGAEAFFGQGTRLTVV.

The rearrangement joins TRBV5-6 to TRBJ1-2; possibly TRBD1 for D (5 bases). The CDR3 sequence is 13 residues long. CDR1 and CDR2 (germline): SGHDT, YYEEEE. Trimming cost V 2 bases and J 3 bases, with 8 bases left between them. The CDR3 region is CASSLRGDYGYTF. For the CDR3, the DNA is TGTGCCAGCAGCTTACGGGGGGACTATGGCTACACCTTC.

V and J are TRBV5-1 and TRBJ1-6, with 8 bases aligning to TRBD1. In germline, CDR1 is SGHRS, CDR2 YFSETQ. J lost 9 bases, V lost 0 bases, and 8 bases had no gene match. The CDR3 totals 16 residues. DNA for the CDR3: TGCGCCAGCAGCTTGGGGACCGCGACAGGGGTTTCACCCCTCCACTTT. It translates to CASSLGTATGVSPLHF.

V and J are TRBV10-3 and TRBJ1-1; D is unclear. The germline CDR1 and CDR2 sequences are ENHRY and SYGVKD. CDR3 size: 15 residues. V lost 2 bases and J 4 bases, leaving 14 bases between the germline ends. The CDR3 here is CAISEGSHQSTEAFF. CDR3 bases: TGTGCCATCAGTGAGGGGTCCCATCAGTCCACTGAAGCTTTCTTT.

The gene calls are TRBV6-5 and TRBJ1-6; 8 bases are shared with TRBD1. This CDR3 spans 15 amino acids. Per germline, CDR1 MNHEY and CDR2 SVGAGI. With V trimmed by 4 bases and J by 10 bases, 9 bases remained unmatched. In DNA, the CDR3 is TGTGCCAGCAGTTTTGGACAGGGTTTTAGGTCACCCCTCCACTTT. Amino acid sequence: CASSFGQGFRSPLHF.

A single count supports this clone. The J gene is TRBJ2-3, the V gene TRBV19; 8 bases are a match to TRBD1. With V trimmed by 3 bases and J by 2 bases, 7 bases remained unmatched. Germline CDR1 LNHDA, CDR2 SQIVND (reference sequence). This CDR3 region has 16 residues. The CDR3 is CASSIQTGALTDTQYF. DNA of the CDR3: TGTGCCAGTAGTATCCAGACAGGGGCACTCACAGATACGCAGTATTTT.

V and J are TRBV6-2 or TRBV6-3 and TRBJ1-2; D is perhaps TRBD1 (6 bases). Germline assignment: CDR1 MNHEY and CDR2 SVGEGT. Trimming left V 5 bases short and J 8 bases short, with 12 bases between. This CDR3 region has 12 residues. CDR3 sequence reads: CASSQWTDGYTF. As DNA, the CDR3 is TGTGCCAGCAGTCAATGGACAGACGGCTACACCTTC.

The CDR3 here is CASSLVADTGELFF. The CDR3 nucleotides are TGTGCCAGCAGCTTAGTGGCGGACACCGGGGAGCTGTTTTTT. The chain is built from TRBV7-9 and TRBJ2-2; no definite D call. The germline V gene encodes CDR1 SEHNR and CDR2 FQNEAQ (reference sequence). This CDR3 region has 14 residues. Trimming took 1 base from V and 3 from J, leaving 6 bases between them.

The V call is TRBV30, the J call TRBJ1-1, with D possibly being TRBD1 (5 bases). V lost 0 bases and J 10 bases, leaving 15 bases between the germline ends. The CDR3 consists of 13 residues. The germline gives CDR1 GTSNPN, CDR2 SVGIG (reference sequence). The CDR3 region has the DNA TGTGCCTGGAGTGTAGCGGAGGGGACTTTAGCTTTCTTT. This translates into CAWSVAEGTLAFF.

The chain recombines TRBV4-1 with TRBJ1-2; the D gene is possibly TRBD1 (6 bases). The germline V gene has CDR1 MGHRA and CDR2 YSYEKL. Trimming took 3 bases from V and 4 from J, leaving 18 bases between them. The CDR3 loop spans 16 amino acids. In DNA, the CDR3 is TGCGCCAGCAGCCACGCCCTAATACAGGGTGGCTATGGCTACACCTTC. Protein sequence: CASSHALIQGGYGYTF.

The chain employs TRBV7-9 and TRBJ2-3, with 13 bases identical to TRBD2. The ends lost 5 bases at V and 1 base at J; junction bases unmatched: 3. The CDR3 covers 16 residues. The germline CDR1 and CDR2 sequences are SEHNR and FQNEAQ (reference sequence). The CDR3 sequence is CASSVGLAGGTDTQYF. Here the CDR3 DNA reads TGTGCCAGCAGCGTCGGACTAGCGGGGGGCACAGATACGCAGTATTTT.

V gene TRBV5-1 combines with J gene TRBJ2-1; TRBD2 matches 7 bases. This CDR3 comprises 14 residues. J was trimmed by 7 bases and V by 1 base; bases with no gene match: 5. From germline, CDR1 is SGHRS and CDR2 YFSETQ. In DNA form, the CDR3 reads TGCGCCAGCAGCTTGATGACCGGGGGGAATGAGCAGTTCTTC. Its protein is CASSLMTGGNEQFF.

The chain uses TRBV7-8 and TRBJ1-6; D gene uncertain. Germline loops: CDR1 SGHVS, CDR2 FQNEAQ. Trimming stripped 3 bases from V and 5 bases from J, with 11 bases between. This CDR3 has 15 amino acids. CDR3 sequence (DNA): TGTGCCAGCAGCTTCTCCCGATCCAATAATTCACCCCTCCACTTT. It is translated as CASSFSRSNNSPLHF.

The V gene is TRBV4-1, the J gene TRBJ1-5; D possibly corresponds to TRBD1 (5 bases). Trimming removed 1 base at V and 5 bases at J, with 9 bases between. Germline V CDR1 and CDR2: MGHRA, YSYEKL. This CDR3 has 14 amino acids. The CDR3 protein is CASSQAPGHQPQHF. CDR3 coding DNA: TGCGCCAGCAGCCAAGCTCCAGGGCATCAGCCCCAGCATTTT.

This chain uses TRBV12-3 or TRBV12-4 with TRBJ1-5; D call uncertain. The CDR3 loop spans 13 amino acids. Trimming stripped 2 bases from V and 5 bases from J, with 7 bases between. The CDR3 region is CASSLQRYQPQHF. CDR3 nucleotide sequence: TGTGCCAGCAGTTTACAGCGTTATCAGCCCCAGCATTTT.

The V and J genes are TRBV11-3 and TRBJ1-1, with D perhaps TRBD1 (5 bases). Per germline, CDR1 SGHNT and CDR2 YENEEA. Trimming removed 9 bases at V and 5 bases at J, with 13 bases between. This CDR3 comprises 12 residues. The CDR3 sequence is CASRGWRTEAFF. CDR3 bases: TGTGCCAGTCGGGGGTGGAGAACTGAAGCTTTCTTT.

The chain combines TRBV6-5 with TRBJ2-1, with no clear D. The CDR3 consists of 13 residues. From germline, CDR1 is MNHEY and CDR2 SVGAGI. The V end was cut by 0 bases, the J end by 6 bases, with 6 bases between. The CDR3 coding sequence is TGTGCCAGCAGTTACTCGATCAGCAATGAGCAGTTCTTC. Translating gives CASSYSISNEQFF.

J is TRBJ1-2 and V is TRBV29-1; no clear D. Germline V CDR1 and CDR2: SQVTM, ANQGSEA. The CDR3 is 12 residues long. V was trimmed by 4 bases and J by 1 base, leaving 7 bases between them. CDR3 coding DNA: TGCAGCGTTGCGGCACTTAACTATGGCTACACCTTC. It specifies CSVAALNYGYTF.

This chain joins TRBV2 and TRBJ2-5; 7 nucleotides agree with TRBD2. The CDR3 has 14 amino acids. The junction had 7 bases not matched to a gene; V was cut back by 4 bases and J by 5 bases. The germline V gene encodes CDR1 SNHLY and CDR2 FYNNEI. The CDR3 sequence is CASSAEGGYETQYF. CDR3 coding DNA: TGTGCCAGCAGTGCCGAGGGAGGGTACGAGACCCAGTACTTC.

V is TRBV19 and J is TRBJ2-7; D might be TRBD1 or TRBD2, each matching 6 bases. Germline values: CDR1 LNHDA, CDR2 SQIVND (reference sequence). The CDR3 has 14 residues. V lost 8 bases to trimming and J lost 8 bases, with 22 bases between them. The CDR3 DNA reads TGTGCCAGTGGATACGGGGGCCCTGGGGGGCAGCAGTACTTC. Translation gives CASGYGGPGGQQYF.

The CDR3 is CASSLTGPGELFF. DNA of the CDR3: TGCGCCAGCAGCTTGACGGGCCCCGGGGAGCTGTTTTTT. This chain joins TRBV5-1 and TRBJ2-2; D unresolved. From germline, CDR1 is SGHRS and CDR2 YFSETQ. Trimming took 1 base from V and 6 from J, leaving 7 bases between them. The CDR3 is 13 residues long.

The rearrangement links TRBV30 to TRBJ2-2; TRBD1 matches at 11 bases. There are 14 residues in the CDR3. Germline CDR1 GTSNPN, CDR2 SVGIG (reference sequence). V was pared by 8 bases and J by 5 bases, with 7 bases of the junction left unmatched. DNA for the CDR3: TGTGCCCTGGGGACAGGGGGTTTAACCGGGGAGCTGTTTTTT. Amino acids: CALGTGGLTGELFF.

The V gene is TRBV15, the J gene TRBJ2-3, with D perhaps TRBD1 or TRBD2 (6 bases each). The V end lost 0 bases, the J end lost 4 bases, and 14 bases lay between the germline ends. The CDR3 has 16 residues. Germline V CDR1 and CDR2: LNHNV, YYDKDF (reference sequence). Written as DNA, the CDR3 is TGTGCCACCAGCAGAGATGATGGAGGGGGGCCAGATACGCAGTATTTT. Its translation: CATSRDDGGGPDTQYF. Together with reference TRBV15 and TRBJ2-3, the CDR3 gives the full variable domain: DAMVIQNPRYQVTQFGKPVTLSCSQTLNHNVMYWYQQKSSQAPKLLFHYYDKDFNNEADTPDNFQSRRPNTSFCFLDIRSPGLGDTAMYLCATSRDDGGGPDTQYFGPGTRLTVL.

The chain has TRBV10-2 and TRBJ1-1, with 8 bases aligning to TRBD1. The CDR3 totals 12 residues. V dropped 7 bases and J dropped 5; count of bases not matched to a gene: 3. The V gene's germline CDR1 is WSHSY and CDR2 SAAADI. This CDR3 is CASKDRGTEAFF. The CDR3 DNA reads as TGCGCCAGCAAAGACAGGGGAACTGAAGCTTTCTTT.

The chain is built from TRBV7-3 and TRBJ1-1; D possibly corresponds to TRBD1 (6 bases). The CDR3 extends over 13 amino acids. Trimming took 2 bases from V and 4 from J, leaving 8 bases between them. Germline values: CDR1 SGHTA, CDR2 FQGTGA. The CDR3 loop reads CASSLGGPTEAFF. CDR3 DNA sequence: TGTGCCAGCAGCTTAGGGGGCCCCACTGAAGCTTTCTTT.

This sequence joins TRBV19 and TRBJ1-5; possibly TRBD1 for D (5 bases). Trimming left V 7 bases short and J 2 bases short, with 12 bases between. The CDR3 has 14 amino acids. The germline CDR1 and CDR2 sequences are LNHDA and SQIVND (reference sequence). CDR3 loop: CASTRRGGNQPQHF. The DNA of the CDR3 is TGTGCCAGTACTCGCCGGGGGGGCAATCAGCCCCAGCATTTT.

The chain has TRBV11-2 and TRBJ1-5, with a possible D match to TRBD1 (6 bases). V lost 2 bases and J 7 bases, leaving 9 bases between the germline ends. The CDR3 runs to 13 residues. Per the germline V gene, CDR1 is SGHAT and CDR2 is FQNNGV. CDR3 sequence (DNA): TGTGCCAGCAGCTTATTCGACAGGCAGCCCCAGCATTTT. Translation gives CASSLFDRQPQHF. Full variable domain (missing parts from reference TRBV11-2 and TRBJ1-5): EAGVAQSPRYKIIEKRQSVAFWCNPISGHATLYWYQQILGQGPKLLIQFQNNGVVDDSQLPKDRFSAERLKGVDSTLKIQPAKLEDSAVYLCASSLFDRQPQHFGDGTRLSIL.

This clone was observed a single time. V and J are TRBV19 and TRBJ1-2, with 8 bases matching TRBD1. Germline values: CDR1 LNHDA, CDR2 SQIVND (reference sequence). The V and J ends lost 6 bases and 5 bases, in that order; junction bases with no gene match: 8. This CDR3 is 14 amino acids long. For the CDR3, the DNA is TGTGCCAGTAGACCCGCCGGGACAGGATATGGCTACACCTTC. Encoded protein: CASRPAGTGYGYTF.

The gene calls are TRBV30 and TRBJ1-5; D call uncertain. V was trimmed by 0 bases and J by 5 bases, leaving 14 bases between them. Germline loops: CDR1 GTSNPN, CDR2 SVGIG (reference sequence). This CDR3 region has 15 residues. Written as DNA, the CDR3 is TGTGCCTGGAGTGTAGGCGCCTCACCTTATCAGCCCCAGCATTTT. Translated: CAWSVGASPYQPQHF.